This TCR beta chain was identified during a study of T cell responses to AZD1222 COVID-19 vaccine. Germline lookup yields CDR1 LGHNA and CDR2 YNFKEQ. V was trimmed by 0 bases and J by 3 bases, leaving 15 bases between them. The CDR3 loop spans 16 amino acids. TCRdb keeps only in-frame clones here, not all; method: immunoSEQ multiplex PCR. The sample lists roughly 90,000 clones, 85% to 95% occurring once. This TCR was recovered from an adult in good health. This rearrangement joins TRBV4-2 to TRBJ2-7; a possible D gene is TRBD2 (5 bases). The material sequenced was peripheral blood, taken on day 0 of MenACWY control vaccination. The CDR3: CASSQDLVGDLYEQYF. In DNA form, the CDR3 reads TGTGCCAGCAGCCAAGATTTGGTGGGAGACCTCTACGAGCAGTACTTC.